Here is one T cell receptor (beta chain) with its context. This record comes from a study of blood T cell repertoires in COVID-19. Study at large: Whether acute or convalescent, the COVID-19 samples came from the United States, Italy and Spain.

This CDR3 is 15 amino acids long. V lost 1 base and J lost 6, with 12 bases in between. Germline-derived CDR1 and CDR2 are SGHNT and YENEEA. TCRdb's table, derived via immunoSEQ multiplex PCR, lists solely in-frame clones and lacks some. The sample has roughly 280,000 clones, roughly 89% seen once; the top ten hold under 2.5%. The sequenced sample was peripheral blood. This clonotype was obtained from a man aged 50 to 59 with acute or convalescent COVID-19. This sequence joins TRBV11-3 and TRBJ2-2; the D is unclear. Here the CDR3 reads CASSLGRTSAGELFF. The DNA of the CDR3 is TGTGCCAGCAGCTTAGGGAGAACCTCGGCCGGGGAGCTGTTTTTT.